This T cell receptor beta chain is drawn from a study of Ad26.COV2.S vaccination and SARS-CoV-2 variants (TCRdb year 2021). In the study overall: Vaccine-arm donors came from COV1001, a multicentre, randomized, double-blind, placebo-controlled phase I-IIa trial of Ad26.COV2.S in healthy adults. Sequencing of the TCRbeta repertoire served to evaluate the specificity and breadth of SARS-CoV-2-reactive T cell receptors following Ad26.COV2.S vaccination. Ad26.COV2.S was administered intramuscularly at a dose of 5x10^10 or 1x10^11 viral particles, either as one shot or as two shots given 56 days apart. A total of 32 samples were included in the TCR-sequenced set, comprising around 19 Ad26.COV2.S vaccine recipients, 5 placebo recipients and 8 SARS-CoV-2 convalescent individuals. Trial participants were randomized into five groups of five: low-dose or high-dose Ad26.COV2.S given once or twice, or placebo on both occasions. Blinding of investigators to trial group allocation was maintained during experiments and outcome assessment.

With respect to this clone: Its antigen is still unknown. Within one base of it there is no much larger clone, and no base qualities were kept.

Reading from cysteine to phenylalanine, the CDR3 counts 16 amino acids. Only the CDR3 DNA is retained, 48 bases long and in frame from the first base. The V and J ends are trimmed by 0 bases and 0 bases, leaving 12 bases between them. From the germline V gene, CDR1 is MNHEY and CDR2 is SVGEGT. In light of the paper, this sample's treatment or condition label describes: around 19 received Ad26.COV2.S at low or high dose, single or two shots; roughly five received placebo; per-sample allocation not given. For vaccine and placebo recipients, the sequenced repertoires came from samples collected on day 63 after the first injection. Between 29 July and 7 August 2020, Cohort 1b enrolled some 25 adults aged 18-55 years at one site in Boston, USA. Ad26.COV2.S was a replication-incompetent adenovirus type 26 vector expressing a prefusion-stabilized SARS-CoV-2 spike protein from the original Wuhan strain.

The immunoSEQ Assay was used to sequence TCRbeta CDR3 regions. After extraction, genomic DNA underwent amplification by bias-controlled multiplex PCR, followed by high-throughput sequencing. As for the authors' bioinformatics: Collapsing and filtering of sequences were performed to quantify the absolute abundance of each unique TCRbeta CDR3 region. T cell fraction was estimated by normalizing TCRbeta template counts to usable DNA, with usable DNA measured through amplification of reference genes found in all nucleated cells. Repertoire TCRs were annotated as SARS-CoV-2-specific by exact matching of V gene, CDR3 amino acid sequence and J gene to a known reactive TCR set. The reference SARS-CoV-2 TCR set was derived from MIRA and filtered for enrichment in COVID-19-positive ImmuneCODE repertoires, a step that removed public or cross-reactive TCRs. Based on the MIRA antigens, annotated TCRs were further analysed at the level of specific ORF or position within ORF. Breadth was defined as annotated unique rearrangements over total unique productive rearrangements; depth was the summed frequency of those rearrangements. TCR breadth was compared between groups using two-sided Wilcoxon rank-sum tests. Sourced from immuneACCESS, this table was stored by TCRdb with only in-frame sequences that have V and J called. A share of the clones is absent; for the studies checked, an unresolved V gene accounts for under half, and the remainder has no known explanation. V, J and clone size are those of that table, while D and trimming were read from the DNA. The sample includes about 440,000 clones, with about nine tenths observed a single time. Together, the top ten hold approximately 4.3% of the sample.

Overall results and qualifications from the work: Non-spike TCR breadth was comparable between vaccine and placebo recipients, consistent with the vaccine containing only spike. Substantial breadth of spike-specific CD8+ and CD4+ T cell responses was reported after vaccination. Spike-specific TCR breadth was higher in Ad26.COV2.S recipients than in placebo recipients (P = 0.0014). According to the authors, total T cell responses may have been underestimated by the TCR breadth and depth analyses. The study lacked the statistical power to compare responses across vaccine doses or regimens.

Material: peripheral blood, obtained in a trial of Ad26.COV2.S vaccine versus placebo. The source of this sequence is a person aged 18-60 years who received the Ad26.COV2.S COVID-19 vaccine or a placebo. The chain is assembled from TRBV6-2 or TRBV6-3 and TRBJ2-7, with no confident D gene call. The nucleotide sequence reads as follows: TGTGCCAGCAGTTACTCGAGGCAGTGGCCCTCCTACGAGCAGTACTTC. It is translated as CASSYSRQWPSYEQYF.